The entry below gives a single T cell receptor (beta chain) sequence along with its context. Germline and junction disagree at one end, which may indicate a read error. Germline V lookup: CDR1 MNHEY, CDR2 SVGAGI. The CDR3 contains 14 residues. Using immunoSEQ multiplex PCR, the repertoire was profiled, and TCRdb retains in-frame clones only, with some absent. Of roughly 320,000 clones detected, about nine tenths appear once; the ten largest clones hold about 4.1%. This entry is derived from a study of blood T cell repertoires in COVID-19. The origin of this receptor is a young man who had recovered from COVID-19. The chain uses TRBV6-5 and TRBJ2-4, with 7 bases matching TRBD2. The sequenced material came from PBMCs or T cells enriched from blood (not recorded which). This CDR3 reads CASSSASGVPSMNF. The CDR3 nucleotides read TGTGCCAGCAGTTCGGCTAGCGGAGTTCCGAGCATGAACTTC.